This is a list of T cell receptor beta chains from one sample in a study of T-cell memory formation after mild COVID-19. TCRdb used MiXCR to reprocess the 5' RACE reads, holding one entry per CDR3 protein. The table has 300,000 to 350,000 distinct CDR3 sequences, approximately 15% seen once; the top ten hold 21%. Source material: PBMCs or a T cell subset sorted from them (not recorded which). These receptors were collected from a young man who had mild COVID-19 (a few samples of this study predate the infection). Cell type and time point are not known. Both conserved end residues are part of each CDR3. The order of the fields is J gene, V gene, CDR3 protein.

TRBJ1-2 | TRBV7-8 | CASSFHETQGAPDGYTF
TRBJ2-3 | TRBV5-4 | CASSGSTSGAPKGTQYF
TRBJ2-3 | TRBV7-9 | CASSPGASTQYF
TRBJ1-1 | TRBV6-4 | CASSDSAGQEAFF
TRBJ2-5 | TRBV7-2 | CASSKTSGYQETQYF
TRBJ2-3 | TRBV24-1 | CATSGVGEPYTDTQYF
TRBJ2-5 | TRBV5-1 | CASSEIAWETQYF
TRBJ2-7 | TRBV9 | CASSEAPGRTYEQYF
TRBJ2-5 | TRBV12-5 | CASGWGQLGETQYF
TRBJ1-5 | TRBV5-1 | CASAQGFNQPQHF
TRBJ2-5 | TRBV5-1 | CASSLAYRVYQETQYF
TRBJ2-7 | TRBV20-1 | CSAGDTSSYEQYF
TRBJ2-5 | TRBV12-3/TRBV12-4 | CASRRIAQETQYF
TRBJ2-2 | TRBV7-6 | CASSSRDREGGELFF
TRBJ2-1 | TRBV7-3 | CASSLGFLGNEQFF
TRBJ2-7 | TRBV20-1 | CSATHLPGQPYF
TRBJ1-5 | TRBV6-2/TRBV6-3 | CASNWNSNQPQHF
TRBJ2-1 | TRBV7-6 | CASSLHRLAGINEQFF
TRBJ1-2 | TRBV7-9 | CASSPDRENYGYTF
TRBJ1-1 | TRBV10-3 | CAIRDPGGTEAFF
TRBJ1-1 | TRBV9 | CASSAKGGGSSEAFF
TRBJ2-7 | TRBV11-2 | CASSPILRQGFEQYF
TRBJ2-5 | TRBV24-1 | CATSDLQQGRAQYF
TRBJ1-4 | TRBV5-1 | CASSLAGLNEKLFF
TRBJ1-5 | TRBV5-6 | CASSQWDREHYQPQHF
TRBJ1-4 | TRBV2 | CASRDSDEKLFF
TRBJ1-1 | TRBV7-9 | CASSSAIPGQGDDRAFF
TRBJ2-6 | TRBV18 | CASSPKVGRASGANVLTF
TRBJ2-5 | TRBV6-6 | CASSSDQETQYF
TRBJ1-5 | TRBV24-1 | CATSDYRTDQPQHF
TRBJ2-7 | TRBV24-1 | CATSDFVWALGQGSMGSYEQYF
TRBJ2-7 | TRBV20-1 | CSARPGPGREQYF
TRBJ2-7 | TRBV6-5 | CASSRRTGGAEDYEQYF
TRBJ2-5 | TRBV12-3/TRBV12-4 | CASSLNSGTGETQYF
TRBJ2-1 | TRBV7-8 | CASSITGDNEQFF
TRBJ2-3 | TRBV19 | CASTGADTQYF
TRBJ2-1 | TRBV2 | CASSPEDRYYNEQFF
TRBJ1-1 | TRBV12-5 | CASAGGATEAFF
TRBJ2-5 | TRBV18 | CASSPHAQETQYF
TRBJ2-3 | TRBV5-1 | CASSLVGEDTQYF
TRBJ2-3 | TRBV6-4 | CASSDGGGYTQYF
TRBJ2-1 | TRBV29-1 | CSVEEASSYNEQFF
TRBJ2-1 | TRBV4-2 | CASSPTTSIYNEQFF
TRBJ2-5 | TRBV5-1 | CASSPPGWIDPQETQYF
TRBJ1-4 | TRBV28 | CASSFRGPLLNEKLFF
TRBJ2-7 | TRBV12-3/TRBV12-4 | CASSPQTGSEQYF
TRBJ1-3 | TRBV12-3/TRBV12-4 | CASGTGTGYGGNTIYF
TRBJ2-3 | TRBV7-2 | CASRPGQHTDTQYF
TRBJ2-1 | TRBV20-1 | CSAVRPQGGSVEQFF
TRBJ1-2 | TRBV3-2 | CASSRESSWYLGYTF
TRBJ2-1 | TRBV11-2 | CASSLGWTGINEQFF
TRBJ2-3 | TRBV4-3 | CASSQRAGPSTDTQYF
TRBJ1-2 | TRBV20-1 | CSAPDRTTYGYTF